The source of this TCR beta chain is a study of T cells expressing NK-cell markers. Study-wide background: Serological testing identified seven of the eight sequenced donors as HCMV-seropositive and one as seronegative. Study conclusions and caveats: A few donors likewise had their CD3+CD56-NKG2C+ fraction led by these clonotypes.

Note on this clonotype: Its specificity is unknown.

The CDR3 sequence is 13 residues long. Germline CDR1 and CDR2: ENHRY and SYGVKD. TCRdb reworked the 5' RACE reads into one entry per CDR3 protein, no DNA. This listing includes 550,000 or so distinct CDR3 sequences. The receptor was isolated from a man aged 18-30 years in good health. The gene calls are TRBV10-3 and TRBJ2-1; TCRdb's D call of TRBD1 is untestable without DNA. Sequenced material: blood T cells: a sorted CD56 or NKG2C T cell subset, CD4+ or CD8+ T cells, or bulk PBMC T cells (not recorded which). The CDR3: CAISPGTDNEQFF.